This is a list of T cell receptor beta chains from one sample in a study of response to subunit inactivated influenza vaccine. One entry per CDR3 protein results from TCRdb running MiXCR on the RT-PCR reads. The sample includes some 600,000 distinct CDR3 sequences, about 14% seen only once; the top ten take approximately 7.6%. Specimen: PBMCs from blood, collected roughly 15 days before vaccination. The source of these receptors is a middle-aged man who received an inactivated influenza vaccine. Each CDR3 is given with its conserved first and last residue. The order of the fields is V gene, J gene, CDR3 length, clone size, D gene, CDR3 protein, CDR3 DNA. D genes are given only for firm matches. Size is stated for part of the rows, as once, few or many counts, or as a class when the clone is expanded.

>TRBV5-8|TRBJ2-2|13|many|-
CASSYYPTGELFF
TGTGCCAGCAGCTACTATCCCACCGGGGAGCTGTTTTTT
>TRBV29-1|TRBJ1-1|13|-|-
CSASGLWGAEAFF
TGCAGCGCATCCGGGCTCTGGGGGGCTGAAGCTTTCTTT
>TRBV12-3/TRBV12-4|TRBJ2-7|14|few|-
CASSPGPVSYEQYF
TGTGCCAGCAGCCCGGGACCGGTCTCCTACGAGCAGTACTTC
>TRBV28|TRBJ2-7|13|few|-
CASSFMGGYEQYF
TGTGCCAGCAGTTTCATGGGCGGCTACGAGCAGTACTTC
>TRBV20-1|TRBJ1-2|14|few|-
CSVGGGLRDYGYTF
TGCAGTGTTGGAGGGGGGCTTCGTGACTATGGCTACACCTTC
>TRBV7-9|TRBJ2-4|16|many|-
CASSPLGTRPGNIQYF
TGTGCCAGCAGCCCCCTGGGCACGCGTCCTGGGAACATTCAGTACTTC
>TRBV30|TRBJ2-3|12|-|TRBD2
CASGTSADTQYF
TGTGCCTCCGGGACTAGCGCAGATACGCAGTATTTT
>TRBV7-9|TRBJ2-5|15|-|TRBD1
CASSLGVRGRETQYF
TGTGCCAGCAGCTTAGGAGTCAGGGGGCGAGAGACCCAGTACTTC
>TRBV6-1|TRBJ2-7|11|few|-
CAAQQSYEQYF
TGTGCCGCACAGCAGTCCTACGAGCAGTACTTC
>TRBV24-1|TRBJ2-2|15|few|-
CATSDTTGRAGELFF
TGTGCCACCAGTGACACGACAGGGAGGGCCGGGGAGCTGTTTTTT
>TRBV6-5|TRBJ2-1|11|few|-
CASSTRVEQFF
TGTGCCAGCAGTACTAGGGTTGAGCAGTTCTTC
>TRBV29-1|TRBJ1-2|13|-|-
CSVQSGTDYGYTF
TGCAGCGTCCAATCCGGGACGGATTATGGCTACACCTTC
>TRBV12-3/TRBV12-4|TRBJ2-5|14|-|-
CASSHHGAQETQYF
TGTGCCAGCAGTCACCATGGGGCCCAAGAGACCCAGTACTTC
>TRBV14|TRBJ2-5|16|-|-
CASSQGYAGRIETQYF
TGTGCCAGCAGCCAAGGTTACGCCGGGAGAATAGAGACCCAGTACTTC
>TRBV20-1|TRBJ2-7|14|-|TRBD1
CSASGQGASYEQYF
TGCAGTGCTAGTGGACAGGGGGCCTCCTACGAGCAGTACTTC
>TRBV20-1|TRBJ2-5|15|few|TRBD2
CSARVVAGTGETQYF
TGCAGTGCTAGAGTGGTAGCGGGGACCGGGGAGACCCAGTACTTC
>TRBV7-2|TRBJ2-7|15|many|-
CASSLQSYGTYEQYF
TGTGCCAGCAGCTTACAAAGTTACGGGACCTACGAGCAGTACTTC
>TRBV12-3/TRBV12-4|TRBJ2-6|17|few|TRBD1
CASSPTTGIAGANVLTF
TGTGCCAGCAGCCCAACGACAGGGATTGCTGGGGCCAACGTCCTGACTTTC
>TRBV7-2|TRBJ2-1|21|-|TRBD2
CASSLAYPGTSSPSSYNEQFF
TGTGCCAGCAGCTTAGCGTATCCTGGGACTAGCTCTCCAAGCTCCTACAATGAGCAGTTCTTC
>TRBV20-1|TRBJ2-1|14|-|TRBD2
CSAGTSGSVREQFF
TGCAGTGCTGGGACTAGCGGGAGTGTCCGTGAGCAGTTCTTC
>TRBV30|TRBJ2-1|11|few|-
CAWTPVGGLFF
TGTGCCTGGACCCCCGTCGGTGGACTGTTCTTC
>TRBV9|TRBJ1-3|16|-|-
CASSSRGVDSGGTIYF
TGTGCCAGCAGCTCCCGGGGGGTCGATTCCGGAGGCACCATATATTTT
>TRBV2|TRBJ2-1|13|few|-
CASSELGYNEQFF
TGTGCCAGCAGTGAATTGGGCTACAATGAGCAGTTCTTC
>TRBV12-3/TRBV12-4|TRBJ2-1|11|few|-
CASSLATEQFF
TGTGCCAGCAGTTTAGCTACTGAGCAGTTCTTC
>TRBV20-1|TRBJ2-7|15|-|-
CSARDEVVITYEQYF
TGCAGTGCTAGAGATGAAGTAGTGATAACCTACGAGCAGTACTTC
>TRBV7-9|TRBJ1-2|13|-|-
CASSQRNKYGYTF
TGTGCCAGCAGCCAAAGAAACAAGTATGGCTACACCTTC
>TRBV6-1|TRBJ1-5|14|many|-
CASSVTDSNQPQHF
TGTGCCAGCAGTGTGACAGATAGCAATCAGCCCCAGCATTTT
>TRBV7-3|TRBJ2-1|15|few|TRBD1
CASRSGTGPYNEQFF
TGTGCCAGCAGGTCCGGGACAGGGCCTTACAATGAGCAGTTCTTC